The 2 T cell receptor beta chains listed next were all sequenced from one sample in a study of blood T cells in healthy people across ages. Primed by a sample-barcoded 5' primer and a J-beta primer mix, a second PCR proceeded for 7 to 11 cycles. TCRdb reprocessed the 5' RACE reads via MiXCR and lists one record per CDR3 protein. The sample includes about 780,000 distinct CDR3 sequences, 20% to 30% of them seen just once. The sample also formed part of further work on T cells of mothers and their children.

The sequenced material came from blood. The receptors were gathered from a boy aged 10-17 years in good health.

This clonotype was detected a few times. The J gene is TRBJ1-1, the V gene TRBV29-1; 7 bases match TRBD1. Unmatched junction bases numbered 2, after V lost 3 bases and J lost 4 bases. The germline CDR1 and CDR2 sequences are SQVTM and ANQGSEA. This CDR3 is built from 12 residues. The CDR3 DNA reads TGCAGCGTTGACAGGGGGATCACTGAAGCTTTCTTT. The encoded protein is CSVDRGITEAFF.

The chain has TRBV20-1 and TRBJ2-3, with D unresolved. Germline V gene sequence: CDR1 DFQATT, CDR2 SNEGSKA (reference sequence). The CDR3 runs 12 residues. Deletions cut 6 bases from V and 3 bases from J, with 10 bases between. CDR3 amino acids: CSAVVTTDTQYF. Written as DNA, the CDR3 is TGCAGTGCAGTAGTAACTACAGATACGCAGTATTTT.